This T cell receptor (beta chain) was identified in a study of blood T cell repertoires in COVID-19. The method was immunoSEQ multiplex PCR; TCRdb's version includes in-frame clones alone and lacks a portion of them. The top ten clones hold about 6.5% of a sample with some 180,000 clones, around 79% of them seen once. This CDR3 spans 12 amino acids. V was trimmed by 5 bases and J by 15 bases, leaving 17 bases between them. Sequencing was performed on peripheral blood. The origin of this receptor is a woman in her 40s with COVID-19, enrolled during active disease. The chain has TRBV12-3 or TRBV12-4 and TRBJ2-1; TRBD1 might be the D (5 bases). DNA of the CDR3: TGTGCCAGCAGTCGAATAACAGGACCCCGGTTCTTC. Its protein product is CASSRITGPRFF.